The rows below give T cell receptor beta chains drawn from one sample of a study of T cell responses to AZD1222 COVID-19 vaccine. Sequencing was performed with immunoSEQ multiplex PCR; in TCRdb, only in-frame clones are kept and a portion is missing. The table has 150,000 to 200,000 clones, roughly nine tenths seen once; the top ten hold 1.5% to 2%. The sequences come from peripheral blood, collected on day 0 of AZD1222 vaccination. The receptors were gathered from an adult in good health. Each CDR3 is given with its conserved first and last residue. A D gene is named only where the DNA matches it firmly. Size values are once, few and many counts, or a class for expanded clones, and some rows have none.

CDR3nt,CDR3aa,j_gene,abundance,d_gene,v_gene
TGTGCCTGGAGTGCCCTGGGGAACTATGGCTACACCTTC,CAWSALGNYGYTF,TRBJ1-2,.,.,TRBV30
TGTGCCAGCAGCCAACCTTTAGCGGGGGCCTACAATGAGCAGTTCTTC,CASSQPLAGAYNEQFF,TRBJ2-1,.,TRBD2,TRBV3-1/TRBV3-2
TGTGCCAGCAGTCTCTACTACGAGCAGTACTTC,CASSLYYEQYF,TRBJ2-7,.,.,TRBV5-4
TGTGCCAGCAGGTTTAGCGGGAGATACAATGAGCAGTTCTTC,CASRFSGRYNEQFF,TRBJ2-1,.,TRBD2,TRBV28
TGTGCCAGTAGTATTCAATCACCGGGACAGGTAGCTGCTGGGGCCAACGTCCTGACTTTC,CASSIQSPGQVAAGANVLTF,TRBJ2-6,.,TRBD1,TRBV19
TGCGCCAGCAGCTCTTTAAGGGAGGAGACCCAGTACTTC,CASSSLREETQYF,TRBJ2-5,.,.,TRBV4-3
TGTGCCAGCAGCCAGGAAGACCGAGGAGGGACTGAAGCTTTCTTT,CASSQEDRGGTEAFF,TRBJ1-1,.,.,TRBV3-1/TRBV3-2
TGTGCCAGCAGTGGCCCGGGACTAGCGGGAGGCATAGTGACAGAGACCCAGTACTTC,CASSGPGLAGGIVTETQYF,TRBJ2-5,.,TRBD2,TRBV28
TGTGCCAGCTCAGTTTCCGGGCCACCGAACTATGGCTACACCTTC,CASSVSGPPNYGYTF,TRBJ1-2,.,.,TRBV18
TGCGCCAGCAGCTGGACTTTTGGGGTGAACACTGAAGCTTTCTTT,CASSWTFGVNTEAFF,TRBJ1-1,.,.,TRBV5-1
TGTGCCAGCAGCTTAGCCTCGGCAGGGGCTCAGCCCCAGCATTTT,CASSLASAGAQPQHF,TRBJ1-5,.,.,TRBV7-2
TGTGCCAGCAGTTACTTCAGGGTTCATTCACCCCTCCACTTT,CASSYFRVHSPLHF,TRBJ1-6,.,.,TRBV6-2/TRBV6-3
TGTGCCATCAGTGAACGGCAGGGGCAAAATTCACCCCTCCACTTT,CAISERQGQNSPLHF,TRBJ1-6,.,.,TRBV10-3
TGTGCCAGCAGTTACTCGACGGGGAATGAGCAGTTCTTC,CASSYSTGNEQFF,TRBJ2-1,.,.,TRBV6-5
TGTGCCAGCAGCTTATTCGTCAGGGGGCGATGGAAGCCCCAGCATTTT,CASSLFVRGRWKPQHF,TRBJ1-5,.,TRBD1,TRBV11-3
TGTGCCAGCCAACAGGACCGCACAGATACGCAGTATTTT,CASQQDRTDTQYF,TRBJ2-3,.,.,TRBV19
TGTGCCATCATGGGGGGGCCCCACGCCGGCAATGAGCAGTTCTTC,CAIMGGPHAGNEQFF,TRBJ2-1,.,.,TRBV10-3
TGTGCCAGCAGAGCTGGGGTTGGAAACACCATATATTTT,CASRAGVGNTIYF,TRBJ1-3,.,.,TRBV6-5
TGTGCCAGCAGTTCCGGGACAGGGATGGGGTTTGCCCAGCATTTT,CASSSGTGMGFAQHF,TRBJ1-5,.,TRBD1,TRBV28
TGTGCCAGCAGACGGGACAACCTTGGTGAGCAGTACTTC,CASRRDNLGEQYF,TRBJ2-7,.,.,TRBV12-3/TRBV12-4
TGCGCCAGCAGCTCCGACAGGAACTCCTACGAGCAGTACTTC,CASSSDRNSYEQYF,TRBJ2-7,once,.,TRBV5-1
TGCAGTGCAAAAAATGAAAAACTGTTTTTT,CSAKNEKLFF,TRBJ1-4,.,.,TRBV20-1
TGTGCCAGCAGCCAAGATCAGGGCGACTCCTACGAGCAGTACTTC,CASSQDQGDSYEQYF,TRBJ2-7,once,.,TRBV4-2
TGTGCCACCCAAGATAGCAATCAGCCCCAGCATTTT,CATQDSNQPQHF,TRBJ1-5,.,.,TRBV6-4
TGTGCCAGCAGTGGCCTAGCGGGACACCACGAGCAGTACTTC,CASSGLAGHHEQYF,TRBJ2-7,.,TRBD2,TRBV6-6
TGTGCCAGTAGGAGAGGGGAGGCCTACAATGAGCAGTTCTTC,CASRRGEAYNEQFF,TRBJ2-1,.,.,TRBV19
TGTGCCAGCGGCCAAGTATACCCTGAAGCTTTCTTT,CASGQVYPEAFF,TRBJ1-1,.,.,TRBV14
TGTGCCAGCAGCTCGGCGGGGACAGGTGGCACTGAAGCTTTCTTT,CASSSAGTGGTEAFF,TRBJ1-1,once,TRBD1,TRBV5-4
TGTGCCAGTAGTTATGGGGTGACGAACACTGAAGCTTTCTTT,CASSYGVTNTEAFF,TRBJ1-1,.,.,TRBV19
TGTGCCAGCAGTTATGCGGGCAATCAGCCCCAGCATTTT,CASSYAGNQPQHF,TRBJ1-5,.,.,TRBV7-8
TGTGCCAGCAGTGGAGGCGGTGTTAAGGGGGATGAAAAACTGTTTTTT,CASSGGGVKGDEKLFF,TRBJ1-4,.,.,TRBV28
TGTGCCAGCAGCCCATTAACAGGGGGCCGGGTCACTGAAGCTTTCTTT,CASSPLTGGRVTEAFF,TRBJ1-1,.,TRBD1,TRBV4-2
TGTGCCAGCAGCGTCGACGATCAGCCCCAGCATTTT,CASSVDDQPQHF,TRBJ1-5,.,.,TRBV9
TGTGCCAGCAGTCTCACTTCCTACGAGCAGTACTTC,CASSLTSYEQYF,TRBJ2-7,.,.,TRBV28
TGTGCCAGTAGTGGAAGTGGACTTGTTTCCTACAATGAGCAGTTCTTC,CASSGSGLVSYNEQFF,TRBJ2-1,.,.,TRBV19
TGTGCCAGTCGGGACAGGGGTTCTAACTCCTACGAGCAGTACTTC,CASRDRGSNSYEQYF,TRBJ2-7,.,TRBD1,TRBV19
TGTGCCAGCAGCGCCAGGGGGGGATTAAGAGGTGGAGAGCTGTTTTTT,CASSARGGLRGGELFF,TRBJ2-2,.,.,TRBV27
TGTGCCAGCAGTTACCGGACAGGGGAAGATACGCAGTATTTT,CASSYRTGEDTQYF,TRBJ2-3,once,TRBD1,TRBV6-5
TGTGCCAGCCCCTTAGGTAGCCAGGAGACCCAGTACTTC,CASPLGSQETQYF,TRBJ2-5,.,.,TRBV21-1
TGTGCCAGCAGCCAAGGGGACAGGGACTATTCACCCCTCCACTTT,CASSQGDRDYSPLHF,TRBJ1-6,.,TRBD1,TRBV4-2
TGTGCCAGCAGCCGCGACAGGGCGGCTGGGGCCAACGTCCTGACTTTC,CASSRDRAAGANVLTF,TRBJ2-6,.,TRBD1,TRBV6-2/TRBV6-3
TGTGCCAGCAGTTTATTGGGCCCAACTAATGAAAAACTGTTTTTT,CASSLLGPTNEKLFF,TRBJ1-4,.,.,TRBV28
TGTGCCAGCAGCTTAACTTCGGTGGGTGAGCAGTTCTTC,CASSLTSVGEQFF,TRBJ2-1,.,.,TRBV7-3
TGTGCCAGCAGCCGGGGGACTAGCGGGATTCCTAGCACAGATACGCAGTATTTT,CASSRGTSGIPSTDTQYF,TRBJ2-3,.,TRBD2,TRBV3-1/TRBV3-2
TGTGCCACCAGTGGAGCGGGAGGGGATCCGATTCAGTACTTC,CATSGAGGDPIQYF,TRBJ2-4,.,TRBD2,TRBV24-1